These T cell receptor beta chains were read from a single sample in a study of T cells in tuberculosis. Clones were sequenced by immunoSEQ multiplex PCR, and TCRdb holds only the in-frame ones, with some missing. Found here are 45,000 or so clones, nearly 97% of them singletons; the top ten hold about 3.8%. The sequencing sample was made of PBMCs. The source of these receptors is a donor between 10 and 29 years old with latent tuberculosis or without tuberculosis infection. Each CDR3 is given with its conserved first and last residue. The order of the fields is V gene, clone size, D gene, J gene, CDR3 DNA, CDR3 protein. The D gene is left open where the match is weak. Clone size, where shown, is once, few, many, or a class for clones that have expanded.

V: TRBV9; size: .; D: .; J: TRBJ1-3; DNA: TGTGCCAGCAGCCCCCTGACAGGAAACTTATATTTT; CDR3: CASSPLTGNLYF
V: TRBV6-1; size: .; D: .; J: TRBJ1-1; DNA: TGTGCCAGCAGTACAACCTATGGGAGCACTGAAGCTTTCTTT; CDR3: CASSTTYGSTEAFF
V: TRBV5-5; size: once; D: TRBD1; J: TRBJ2-6; DNA: TGTGCCAGCAGCTTGTTTGGGAGCCAGGGGGCCGGGGCCAACGTCCTGACTTTC; CDR3: CASSLFGSQGAGANVLTF
V: TRBV27; size: .; D: .; J: TRBJ1-1; DNA: TGTGCCAGCAGTTACGACAGCATGAACACTGAAGCTTTCTTT; CDR3: CASSYDSMNTEAFF
V: TRBV7-2; size: .; D: .; J: TRBJ1-6; DNA: TGTGCCAGCAGCTTAGGCCCCGGAGATAATTCACCCCTCCACTTT; CDR3: CASSLGPGDNSPLHF
V: TRBV5-6; size: .; D: TRBD1; J: TRBJ1-1; DNA: TGTGCCAGCAGCGGAACAGGGGCGGGTACTGAAGCTTTCTTT; CDR3: CASSGTGAGTEAFF
V: TRBV28; size: .; D: .; J: TRBJ1-5; DNA: TGTGCCAGCAACTTCAGGGGATTTGGTCAGCCCCAGCATTTT; CDR3: CASNFRGFGQPQHF
V: TRBV11-3; size: .; D: TRBD1; J: TRBJ2-7; DNA: TGTGCCAGCAGCTCGACAGGGGTCGACGAGCAGTACTTC; CDR3: CASSSTGVDEQYF
V: TRBV25-1; size: .; D: TRBD1; J: TRBJ1-6; DNA: TGTGCCAGCAGTGCGGACAGGGGGCTTTTTCATTCACCCCTCCACTTT; CDR3: CASSADRGLFHSPLHF
V: TRBV7-6; size: .; D: .; J: TRBJ2-3; DNA: TGTGCCAGCAGCTGGGGGGGGGCAAACGCAGATACGCAGTATTTT; CDR3: CASSWGGANADTQYF
V: TRBV5-3; size: .; D: .; J: TRBJ1-6; DNA: TGTGCCAGAAGCTTGGCCGAACAGCCTTCACCCCTCCACTTT; CDR3: CARSLAEQPSPLHF
V: TRBV6-1; size: .; D: .; J: TRBJ1-2; DNA: TGTGCCAGCAGTGAATATTCCGAGGACAGAGTCTATGGCTACACCTTC; CDR3: CASSEYSEDRVYGYTF
V: TRBV15; size: .; D: TRBD1; J: TRBJ1-6; DNA: TGTGCCACCAGCAGGGGACAGGGGAGCTCCTATAATTCACCCCTCCACTTT; CDR3: CATSRGQGSSYNSPLHF
V: TRBV10-2; size: .; D: .; J: TRBJ1-2; DNA: TGCGCCAGCACTCCCGACAGAGTCGGCTACACCTTC; CDR3: CASTPDRVGYTF
V: TRBV5-1; size: .; D: TRBD1; J: TRBJ2-3; DNA: TGCGCCAGCAGCTTTACCGGACAGGGAACTTCAACAAGTACGCAGTATTTT; CDR3: CASSFTGQGTSTSTQYF
V: TRBV7-2; size: .; D: .; J: TRBJ2-7; DNA: TGTGCCAGCAGCTTAAAGGGAGTCCTGAACGAGCAGTACTTC; CDR3: CASSLKGVLNEQYF
V: TRBV29-1; size: .; D: .; J: TRBJ1-1; DNA: TGCAGCGCCCATCAGATGAACACTGAAGCTTTCTTT; CDR3: CSAHQMNTEAFF
V: TRBV2; size: .; D: TRBD1; J: TRBJ1-3; DNA: TGTGCCAGCAGTGTGATTCTAAGGGGGCCTGGAAACACCATATATTTT; CDR3: CASSVILRGPGNTIYF
V: TRBV29-1; size: .; D: .; J: TRBJ2-5; DNA: TGCAGCGTTGAAATGCGGCCTGAGACCCAGTACTTC; CDR3: CSVEMRPETQYF
V: TRBV7-2; size: .; D: .; J: TRBJ1-3; DNA: TGTGCCAGCAGCTTGGCTACGGGGAACACCATATATTTT; CDR3: CASSLATGNTIYF
V: TRBV6-5; size: .; D: TRBD1; J: TRBJ1-5; DNA: TGTGCCAGCAGCTTAGACAGGGCAAGTCAGCCCCAGCATTTT; CDR3: CASSLDRASQPQHF
V: TRBV12-5; size: .; D: .; J: TRBJ2-5; DNA: TGTGCTAGTGGTCCCCGGGAGACCCAGTACTTC; CDR3: CASGPRETQYF
V: TRBV11-2; size: once; D: TRBD1; J: TRBJ2-7; DNA: TGTGCCAGCAGCTTACCGCGATGGGACAGCCAATCCTACGAGCAGTACTTC; CDR3: CASSLPRWDSQSYEQYF
V: TRBV2; size: .; D: .; J: TRBJ2-3; DNA: TGTGCCAGCAGGGATCGCAGGGATACTAGCACAGATACGCAGTATTTT; CDR3: CASRDRRDTSTDTQYF
V: TRBV7-9; size: .; D: TRBD1; J: TRBJ2-7; DNA: TGTGCCAGCAGCGCTACCTACGGTCAGGGGGCCTACGAGCAGTACTTC; CDR3: CASSATYGQGAYEQYF
V: TRBV7-9; size: .; D: TRBD2; J: TRBJ2-5; DNA: TGTGCCAGCAGCCCCCGGGACTACCGGAACTCCCAAGAGACCCAGTACTTC; CDR3: CASSPRDYRNSQETQYF
V: TRBV5-1; size: .; D: TRBD1; J: TRBJ2-3; DNA: TGCGCCAGCAGCTCGGGACAGTACACAGATACGCAGTATTTT; CDR3: CASSSGQYTDTQYF
V: TRBV29-1; size: once; D: .; J: TRBJ1-1; DNA: TGCAGCGTTTCTTTCTGGACACTAAACACTGAAGCTTTCTTT; CDR3: CSVSFWTLNTEAFF
V: TRBV19; size: .; D: .; J: TRBJ2-1; DNA: TGTGCCAGTAGTGCCGGGGGTTCCTACAATGAGCAGTTCTTC; CDR3: CASSAGGSYNEQFF
V: TRBV5-6; size: .; D: .; J: TRBJ1-2; DNA: TGTGCCAGCAGCTTAGTAGTTGCAACCGGGGGCTACACCTTC; CDR3: CASSLVVATGGYTF
V: TRBV27; size: .; D: TRBD1; J: TRBJ2-7; DNA: TGTGCCAGCAGTTTACTCCCTTCCGGGACAGGGGTACACGAGCAGTACTTC; CDR3: CASSLLPSGTGVHEQYF
V: TRBV7-2; size: .; D: TRBD2; J: TRBJ2-5; DNA: TGTGCCAGCAGCTTCGGCCTAGCGGGGAAAGAGACCCAGTACTTC; CDR3: CASSFGLAGKETQYF
V: TRBV28; size: .; D: .; J: TRBJ1-4; DNA: TGTGCCAGCAGTTCCCAGGGGTTACTGTTTTTT; CDR3: CASSSQGLLFF
V: TRBV12-5; size: .; D: TRBD1; J: TRBJ1-2; DNA: TGTGCTAGTGGTTTTCAGGGGGACTATGGCTACACCTTC; CDR3: CASGFQGDYGYTF
V: TRBV4-3; size: .; D: TRBD1; J: TRBJ1-2; DNA: TGCGCCAGCAGCCAAGGGACAGGGATCGGCTACACCTTC; CDR3: CASSQGTGIGYTF
V: TRBV7-8; size: once; D: .; J: TRBJ2-1; DNA: TGTGCCAGCACCACGGAGTCCTACAATGAGCAGTTCTTC; CDR3: CASTTESYNEQFF
V: TRBV30; size: .; D: .; J: TRBJ1-2; DNA: TGTGCGTACGGAGTGAGCTACACCTTC; CDR3: CAYGVSYTF
V: TRBV7-9; size: .; D: .; J: TRBJ2-5; DNA: TGTGCCAGCAGCTTAGGTGGTCGGTTGAGTGAAGAGACCCAGTACTTC; CDR3: CASSLGGRLSEETQYF
V: TRBV14; size: .; D: .; J: TRBJ2-7; DNA: TGTGCCAGCAGCCACGCCTACGAGCAGTACTTC; CDR3: CASSHAYEQYF
V: TRBV30; size: once; D: .; J: TRBJ1-1; DNA: TGTGCCTGGGCTACAGGGACGACCACTGAAGCTTTCTTT; CDR3: CAWATGTTTEAFF
V: TRBV5-6; size: .; D: TRBD1; J: TRBJ1-2; DNA: TGTGCCAGCGACAGGGGCCGCGGCTACACCTTC; CDR3: CASDRGRGYTF
V: TRBV28; size: .; D: TRBD1; J: TRBJ1-6; DNA: TGTGCCAGCAATAGGGGGCCGGGCTCCTATAATTCACCCCTCCACTTT; CDR3: CASNRGPGSYNSPLHF
V: TRBV15; size: .; D: TRBD2; J: TRBJ2-7; DNA: TGTGCCACCAGCAGAGAGAGGGTGGCCGTCGGGGGGGAGCAGTACTTC; CDR3: CATSRERVAVGGEQYF
V: TRBV28; size: .; D: TRBD1; J: TRBJ1-2; DNA: TGTGCCAGCAGTATCTCGACAGGGGGAACCTTC; CDR3: CASSISTGGTF
V: TRBV25-1; size: few; D: .; J: TRBJ2-7; DNA: TGTGCCAGCAGTGAATTAGGGGCAGGGTCCCTCCTCGAGCAGTACTTC; CDR3: CASSELGAGSLLEQYF
V: TRBV20-1; size: .; D: .; J: TRBJ2-1; DNA: TGCAGTGCTAGGCGCAGCGGGGAGCAGTTCTTC; CDR3: CSARRSGEQFF
V: TRBV7-2; size: .; D: .; J: TRBJ1-6; DNA: TGTGCCAGCAGCCACGGAAAGACAGAAAATAATTCACCCCTCCACTTT; CDR3: CASSHGKTENNSPLHF
V: TRBV5-1; size: .; D: TRBD2; J: TRBJ2-3; DNA: TGCGCCAGCAGCTTGGGAGCGGGGGGAAGGACAGATACGCAGTATTTT; CDR3: CASSLGAGGRTDTQYF
V: TRBV10-1; size: .; D: .; J: TRBJ2-3; DNA: TGCGCCAGCAGTGATACTAGCCCTCGAGATACGCAGTATTTT; CDR3: CASSDTSPRDTQYF
V: TRBV5-6; size: .; D: TRBD1; J: TRBJ1-1; DNA: TGTGCCAGCAGCGACCTGACAGGGGTAAATCTTGAAGCTTTCTTT; CDR3: CASSDLTGVNLEAFF
V: TRBV4-1; size: .; D: .; J: TRBJ1-2; DNA: TGCGCCAGCAGCCAAGATAGCGGGCAGGATGGCTACACCTTC; CDR3: CASSQDSGQDGYTF
V: TRBV5-8; size: .; D: TRBD1; J: TRBJ1-5; DNA: TGTGCCAGCAGCAGAACAGGGGATCAGCCCCAGCATTTT; CDR3: CASSRTGDQPQHF
V: TRBV4-1; size: once; D: TRBD1; J: TRBJ1-4; DNA: TGCGCCAGCAGCCAATCTCCAGGGGGCGATGAAAAACTGTTTTTT; CDR3: CASSQSPGGDEKLFF
V: TRBV19; size: .; D: TRBD1; J: TRBJ1-5; DNA: TGTGCCAGTAGTGGAACAGGGGGCGAGCCCCAGCATTTT; CDR3: CASSGTGGEPQHF
V: TRBV30; size: .; D: .; J: TRBJ2-3; DNA: TGTGCCTGGAGTGACGAGGCGTGGGATACGCAGTATTTT; CDR3: CAWSDEAWDTQYF